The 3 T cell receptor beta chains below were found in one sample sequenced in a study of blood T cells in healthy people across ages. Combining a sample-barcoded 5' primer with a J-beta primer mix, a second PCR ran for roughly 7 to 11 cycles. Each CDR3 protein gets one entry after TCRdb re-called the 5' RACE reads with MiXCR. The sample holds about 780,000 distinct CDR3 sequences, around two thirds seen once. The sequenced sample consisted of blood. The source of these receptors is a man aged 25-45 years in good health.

For the CDR3, the DNA is TGTGCCAGCAGCTACCCATCGGGACAGGGGAGCTCCTACGAGCAGTACTTC. Translation: CASSYPSGQGSSYEQYF. The genes are TRBV7-2 and TRBJ2-7, with 10 bases aligning to TRBD1. This CDR3 has 17 amino acids. V lost 4 bases, J lost 0 bases, and 9 bases stayed unmatched. Germline CDR1 reads SGHTA; CDR2 reads FQGNSA.

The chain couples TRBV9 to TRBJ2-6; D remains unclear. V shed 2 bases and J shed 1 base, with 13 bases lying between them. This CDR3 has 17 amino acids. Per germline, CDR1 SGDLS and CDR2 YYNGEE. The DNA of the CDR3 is TGTGCCAGCAGCGTGCCTTGGCAAGCATCTGGGGCCAACGTCCTGACTTTC. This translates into CASSVPWQASGANVLTF.

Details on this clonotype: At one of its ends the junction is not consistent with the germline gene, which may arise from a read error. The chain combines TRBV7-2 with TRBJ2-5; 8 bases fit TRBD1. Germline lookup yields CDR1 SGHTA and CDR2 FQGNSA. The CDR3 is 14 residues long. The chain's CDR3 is CASSLDRESETQYF. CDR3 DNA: TGTGCCAGTAGCTTGGACAGGGAGTCAGAGACCCAGTACTTC.